Presented here are 21 T cell receptor beta chains from one specimen sequenced in a study of early T cells in non-severe SARS-CoV-2 infection. Via MiXCR, TCRdb re-called the 5' RACE reads, giving one row per CDR3 protein. This table holds about 19,000 distinct CDR3 sequences, less than 5% found once. The sequenced material came from whole blood. These receptors were collected from an adult who was a healthcare worker with PCR-confirmed SARS-CoV-2 infection or an uninfected control (not recorded which).

This clonotype was detected many times. The chain employs TRBV21-1 and TRBJ1-6. TRBV21-1 is a pseudogene locus. The length of the CDR3 is 14 residues. This CDR3 is CASSKRSSNSPLHF. The CDR3 DNA is TGTGCCAGCAGCAAACGCAGCTCTAATTCACCCCTCCACTTT.

In its sample, this clonotype was seen many times. The chain links TRBV18 to TRBJ2-1, with D tentatively TRBD2 (6 bases). This CDR3 spans 15 amino acids. Germline loops: CDR1 KGHSH, CDR2 LQKENI. The germline V and J ends were trimmed by 1 base and 5 bases, with 12 bases remaining between them. The CDR3, as DNA: TGTGCCAGCTCACCACGGAGGGGAACAGACAATGAGCAGTTCTTC. This encodes CASSPRRGTDNEQFF.

Within the sample, this clonotype is medium-sized (0.01 to 0.1%). This chain uses TRBV3-1 with TRBJ2-4; no definite D call. Deletions cut 3 bases from V and 0 bases from J, with 15 bases between. Germline loops: CDR1 LGHDT, CDR2 YNNKEL (reference sequence). The CDR3 consists of 17 residues. The CDR3 protein is CASSHELNTLAKNIQYF. The CDR3 DNA is TGTGCCAGCAGCCATGAACTGAACACTTTAGCCAAAAACATTCAGTACTTC.

This clonotype showed up many times. J is TRBJ2-5 and V is TRBV2; 8 bases match TRBD1. The CDR3 runs to 15 residues. Trimming removed 6 bases from V and 0 bases from J; junction bases left unmatched: 6. CDR1 and CDR2 (germline): SNHLY, FYNNEI. The CDR3 sequence is CASSFDRGHQETQYF. The DNA of the CDR3 is TGTGCCAGCAGCTTTGACAGGGGCCACCAAGAGACCCAGTACTTC.

This clonotype was found many times. The CDR3 nucleotides read TGTGCCAGCAGCCGAGCGGGGGGGGTTTCGGTAGATACGCAGTATTTT. Translated, it gives CASSRAGGVSVDTQYF. The chain employs TRBV4-2 and TRBJ2-3; TRBD2 matches 10 bases. J gave up 5 bases and V 4 bases, and 9 bases lay outside the gene matches. The CDR3 spans 16 residues. Germline V gene sequence: CDR1 LGHNA, CDR2 YNFKEQ.

This clonotype was picked up many times. Here the CDR3 reads CASSLEQSQETQYF. In DNA form, the CDR3 reads TGTGCCAGCAGCTTAGAACAGAGTCAAGAGACCCAGTACTTC. The chain is built from TRBV7-9 and TRBJ2-5; D remains unclear. The CDR3 contains 14 residues. Germline V lookup: CDR1 SEHNR, CDR2 FQNEAQ (reference sequence). Trimming removed 1 base from V and 2 bases from J, with 8 bases in between.

This clonotype occurred many times. This sequence joins TRBV5-1 and TRBJ1-4; D is unclear. Per the germline V gene, CDR1 is SGHRS and CDR2 is YFSETQ. This CDR3 contains 13 residues. The ends were cut back, 0 bases at V and 4 bases at J, with 4 bases in the middle. CDR3 protein: CASSLDFNEKLFF. CDR3 coding DNA: TGCGCCAGCAGCTTGGATTTTAATGAAAAACTGTTTTTT.

This clonotype ranks as medium-sized (0.01 to 0.1%). The gene calls are TRBV7-8 and TRBJ1-5; D call uncertain. CDR1 SGHVS and CDR2 FQNEAQ come from the germline V gene. The CDR3 runs 16 residues. Trimming left V 0 bases short and J 7 bases short, with 16 bases between. CDR3 amino acids: CASSLAGVGLRQPQHF. Written as DNA, the CDR3 is TGTGCCAGCAGCTTAGCAGGAGTTGGGTTGAGGCAGCCCCAGCATTTT.

This clonotype was counted between two and nine times. This chain uses TRBV4-3 with TRBJ1-4, with D unresolved. Germline V gene lookup returns CDR1 LGHNA and CDR2 YSLEER. V lost 1 base, J lost 7 bases, and 10 bases lay in between. The CDR3 runs 14 residues. CDR3 in amino acids: CASSQGGGREKLFF. In DNA, the CDR3 is TGCGCCAGCAGCCAAGGGGGAGGGCGTGAAAAACTGTTTTTT.

This rearrangement joins TRBV5-1 to TRBJ2-7, with D tentatively TRBD2 (7 bases). The length of the CDR3 is 13 residues. V was clipped by 6 bases and J by 1 base, with 11 bases between them. Germline CDR1 is SGHRS and CDR2 is YFSETQ. The CDR3 DNA reads as TGCGCCAGCATGGGGGGGCCATCCTACGAGCAGTACTTC. It specifies CASMGGPSYEQYF.

This clonotype was observed many times. CDR3 loop: CASNGQGQETQYF. In nucleotides, the CDR3 is TGTGCCAGCAATGGACAGGGACAAGAGACCCAGTACTTC. The V and J genes are TRBV6-5 and TRBJ2-5; 8 nucleotides agree with TRBD1. With V trimmed by 7 bases and J by 2 bases, 3 bases remained unmatched. The CDR3 extends over 13 amino acids. Germline V lookup: CDR1 MNHEY, CDR2 SVGAGI.

This clonotype was seen ten or more times. A read error may account for a junction end that differs from germline. The chain employs TRBV12-3 or TRBV12-4 and TRBJ2-2; a possible D gene is TRBD1 (6 bases). The CDR3 extends over 14 amino acids. CDR3: CASSLYRDTGELFF. The CDR3 nucleotides are TGTGCCAGCAGTTTATACAGGGACACCGGGGAGCTATTTTTT.

This clonotype has only a few counts. J is TRBJ1-2 and V is TRBV6-5; unclear D gene. Germline lookup yields CDR1 MNHEY and CDR2 SVGAGI. This CDR3 has 13 residues. V was pared by 6 bases and J by 0 bases, with 8 bases between. CDR3 residues: CASSLIANYGYTF. Written as DNA, the CDR3 is TGTGCCAGCAGCCTGATAGCTAACTATGGCTACACCTTC.

This clonotype appeared many times. V usage is TRBV29-1 and J usage is TRBJ2-7, with D possibly being TRBD1 or TRBD2 (5 bases each). V lost 6 bases to trimming and J lost 2 bases, with 11 bases between them. This CDR3 is built from 12 residues. The germline CDR1 and CDR2 sequences are SQVTM and ANQGSEA. For the CDR3, the DNA is TGCAGCGTAGGTGGGACCCCCTACGAGCAGTACTTC. It codes for CSVGGTPYEQYF.

This clonotype showed up many times. V gene TRBV7-8 combines with J gene TRBJ2-3, with a possible D match to TRBD1 (6 bases). Looked up from germline, CDR1 is SGHVS and CDR2 is FQNEAQ. The CDR3 is 15 residues long. Trimming cost V 5 bases and J 2 bases, with 14 bases left between them. This chain's CDR3 is CASSLRDMNTDTQYF. The CDR3 DNA reads as TGTGCCAGCAGCCTTCGGGACATGAACACAGATACGCAGTATTTT.

This clonotype is deemed medium-sized. The chain recombines TRBV6-6 with TRBJ2-7, with D perhaps TRBD1 (6 bases). Germline V gives CDR1 MNHNY, CDR2 SVGAGI (reference sequence). V lost 5 bases, J lost 4 bases, and 18 bases lay in between. The CDR3 runs to 15 residues. The CDR3 coding sequence is TGTGCCAGCAGTACCAGGGGTCCCGGGGCTTACGAGCAGTACTTC. Its protein is CASSTRGPGAYEQYF.

This clonotype is labeled medium-sized (0.01 to 0.1%). The chain couples TRBV25-1 to TRBJ2-1; D remains ambiguous. This CDR3 contains 11 residues. CDR1 and CDR2 from the germline V gene are MGHDK and SYGVNS. V was trimmed by 7 bases and J by 8 bases, leaving 9 bases between them. CDR3 nucleotide sequence: TGTGCCAGCACCCGGCTCGATGAGCAGTTCTTC. This codes for CASTRLDEQFF.

This clonotype is termed medium-sized. The V call is TRBV6-2 or TRBV6-3, the J call TRBJ2-1, with 11 bases fitting TRBD2. From germline, CDR1 is MNHEY and CDR2 SVGEGT. V dropped 6 bases and J dropped 7; count of bases not matched to a gene: 8. This CDR3 spans 15 amino acids. This CDR3 is CASSDSGGATNEQFF. As DNA, the CDR3 is TGTGCCAGCAGCGATAGCGGGGGGGCCACAAATGAGCAGTTCTTC.

In this sample, this clonotype turned up many times. The gene calls are TRBV10-1 and TRBJ2-2; D may match TRBD1 or TRBD2 (5 bases each). The CDR3 contains 15 residues. V gave up 11 bases and J gave up 4 bases, with 20 bases separating them. From germline, CDR1 is WNHNN and CDR2 SYGVQD (reference sequence). In DNA form, the CDR3 reads TGCGCCGGCTCACAACGGGACGTTCGCACCGGGGAGCTGTTTTTT. Its protein product is CAGSQRDVRTGELFF.

The sample holds many counts of this clonotype. The J gene is TRBJ1-3, the V gene TRBV4-1; D is unresolved. Germline loops: CDR1 MGHRA, CDR2 YSYEKL. V shed 0 bases and J shed 6 bases, with 6 bases lying between them. The CDR3 sequence is 13 residues long. CDR3 DNA sequence: TGCGCCAGCAGCCAAGACAGCGAAAACACCATATATTTT. Translating gives CASSQDSENTIYF.

This clonotype was counted ten times or more. The genes are TRBV12-3 or TRBV12-4 and TRBJ2-2; tentatively, D is TRBD1 or TRBD2 (5 bases each). The V gene lost 5 bases and the J gene lost 0 bases, with 13 bases spanning the gap. The CDR3 is 16 amino acids. The CDR3 spells CASSAGTAANTGELFF. CDR3 in DNA: TGTGCCAGCAGTGCTGGGACGGCCGCGAACACCGGGGAGCTGTTTTTT.